This T cell receptor beta chain stems from a study of blood T cell repertoires in COVID-19. Assay used: immunoSEQ multiplex PCR; TCRdb lists only in-frame clones, some missing. The data contain 200,000 or so clones, roughly 82% of them singletons. This sequence was found in a woman aged 25 to 39 with acute or convalescent COVID-19. Specimen: peripheral blood.

The CDR3 DNA reads TGTGCCAGCAGTTATCCGGTGCGCTCGGGTTTCAATGAGCAGTTCTTC. Protein product: CASSYPVRSGFNEQFF. The chain couples TRBV6-5 to TRBJ2-1, with D unclear. Per germline, CDR1 MNHEY and CDR2 SVGAGI. V lost 3 bases and J 6 bases, leaving 18 bases between the germline ends. There are 16 residues in the CDR3.